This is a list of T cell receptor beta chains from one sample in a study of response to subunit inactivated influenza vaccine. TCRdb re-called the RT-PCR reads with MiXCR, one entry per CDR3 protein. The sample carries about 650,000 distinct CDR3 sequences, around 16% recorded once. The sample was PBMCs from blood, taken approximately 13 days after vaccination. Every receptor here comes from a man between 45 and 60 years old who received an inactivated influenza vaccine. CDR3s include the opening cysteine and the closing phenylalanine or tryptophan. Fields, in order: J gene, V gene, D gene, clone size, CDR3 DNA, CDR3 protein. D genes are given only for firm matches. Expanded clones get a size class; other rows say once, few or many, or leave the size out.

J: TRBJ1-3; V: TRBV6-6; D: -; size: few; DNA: TGTGCCAGCAGTTATGGGGACACCATATATTTT; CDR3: CASSYGDTIYF
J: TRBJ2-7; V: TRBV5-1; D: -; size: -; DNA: TGCGCCAGCAGCTGGCGGGGCTCCTCCTACGAGCAGTACTTC; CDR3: CASSWRGSSYEQYF
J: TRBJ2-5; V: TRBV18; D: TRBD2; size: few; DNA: TGTGCCAGCTCACCAGGACTAGCGGGGAGCGGAGAGACCCAGTACTTC; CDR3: CASSPGLAGSGETQYF
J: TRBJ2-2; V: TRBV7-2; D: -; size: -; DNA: TGTGCCAGCAGCTTAGTGGGATTAATGTCCGGGGAGCTGTTTTTT; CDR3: CASSLVGLMSGELFF
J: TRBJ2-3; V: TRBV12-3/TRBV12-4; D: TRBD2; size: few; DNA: TGTGCCAGCAGTTTAGCTAGCGGGAGCGGAACAGATACGCAGTATTTT; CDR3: CASSLASGSGTDTQYF
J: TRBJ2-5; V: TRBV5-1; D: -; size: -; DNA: TGCGCCAGCAGCTTGGAAGGCACCTCCCAAGAGACCCAGTACTTC; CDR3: CASSLEGTSQETQYF
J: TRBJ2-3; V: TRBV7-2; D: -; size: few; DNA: TGTGCCAGCAGCTCCGGGGGGACAGACCCCACAGATACGCAGTATTTT; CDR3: CASSSGGTDPTDTQYF
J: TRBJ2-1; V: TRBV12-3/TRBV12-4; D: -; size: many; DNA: TGTGCCAGCAGTTTAGGTTGGGGGAGTTCGAATGAGCAGTTCTTC; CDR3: CASSLGWGSSNEQFF
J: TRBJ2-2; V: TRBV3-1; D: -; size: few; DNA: TGTGCCAGCAGCCTGACCAACGGGGCCGGGGAGCTGTTTTTT; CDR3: CASSLTNGAGELFF
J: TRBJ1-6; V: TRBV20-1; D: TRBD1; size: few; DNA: TGCAGTGCTAGACCGGGACAGGGTATGAATTCACCCCTCCACTTT; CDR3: CSARPGQGMNSPLHF
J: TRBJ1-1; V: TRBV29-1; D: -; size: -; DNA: TGCAGCGTTCAATACTGGCAGACGAAAGGTACTGAAGCTTTCTTT; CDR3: CSVQYWQTKGTEAFF